The T cell receptor beta chain under discussion was sequenced for a study of blood T cell repertoires in COVID-19 (TCRdb year 2020). For the wider study: ImmuneRACE Cohort 3 recovered participants were defined by two consecutive negative NP/OP PCR tests, healthcare professional clearance, or symptom resolution. Samples covering the acute and convalescent phases of COVID-19 were provided by collaborators in the United States, Italy and Spain. The prospective study material was composed of cDNA or gDNA derived from T cells, B-cell-depleted T cells, or PBMCs. The dataset comprised deeply sampled blood TCRbeta repertoires from subjects exposed to, actively infected with, or recovered from COVID-19. The repertoires were released in a freely available public database meant as a resource for research on the immune response to SARS-CoV-2. The samples were drawn from two sources: the first 160 participants of the ongoing ImmuneRACE study, and approximately 1,300 subjects contributed by 6 global collaborators. The sample metadata nearly always contained a de-identified subject ID, COVID-19 status, age in years and sex. Where HLA class I and class II types were available, the types were taken from metadata supplied by the sample provider, not from assay-based typing. On the study overall, not on this receptor specifically: How much clinical and demographic metadata was included differed by source and by participant, and the metadata was provided uncurated.

Participants in the prospective study were aged about 18 to 89 years, lived in 24 United States geographic areas, and enrolled through a virtual design. In the prospective study, participants were assigned to cohorts based on the clinical history participants reported in a screening survey and a study questionnaire. Each participant in the prospective study had whole blood, serum and a nasopharyngeal or oropharyngeal swab collected by mobile phlebotomists. Additional blood draws and questionnaires over a 2-month period could optionally be provided by prospective study participants. Before DNA extraction, prospective study blood samples were shipped either frozen or at room temperature. Ends trimmed: V by 5 bases, J by 4 bases; bases unmatched to a gene: 9. From its cysteine to its phenylalanine, the CDR3 spans 16 amino acids. Only the CDR3 portion is preserved as DNA: 48 bases, with reading frame beginning at the first base. From a lookup of the germline V gene (reference sequence), CDR1 and CDR2 are SEHNR and FQNEAQ.

A note on this clone: The antigen it binds to is not known. Within one base of it there is no much larger clone, and no base qualities were kept.

TCRbeta CDR3 regions were amplified from genomic DNA by means of the immunoSEQ Assay, a bias-controlled multiplex PCR. The original methods were these. The number of nucleated cells in each sample was estimated from the amplification of reference gene primers within the assay. Sequence reads were collapsed and filtered to measure the absolute abundance of every unique TCRbeta CDR3 rearrangement. For each sample, productive Simpson clonality was calculated by taking the square root of Simpson's diversity index across productive rearrangements. In TCRdb, the immuneACCESS table is reduced to in-frame sequences with V and J assigned. These tables do not hold every clone; where another copy was compared, an unresolved V gene accounts for under half, and the others remain unexplained. V and J calls and clone size come straight from that table; D and trimming were deduced from the DNA. This sample holds 330,000 or so clones; 80% to 90% were observed only once. The ten largest account for approximately 1.9% of the sample.

Sequencing input: PBMCs or T cells enriched from blood (not recorded which). The V and J genes are TRBV7-9 and TRBJ2-5, with 11 bases matching TRBD2. This TCR derives from a man aged 35-49 years in a cohort exposed to, infected with or recovered from COVID-19 (not recorded which). The DNA sequence is given as TGTGCCAGCAGCCCGCCGGGACTAGCGGTCGGAGAGACCCAGTACTTC. Its protein reads: CASSPPGLAVGETQYF.